In its sample, the clone carrying this T cell receptor beta chain was seen many times. V lost 5 bases to trimming and J lost 2 bases; unmatched junction nucleotides: 12. This CDR3 comprises 18 residues. Germline V gene sequence: CDR1 SNHLY, CDR2 FYNNEI. This record belongs to a study of metastatic and nonmetastatic thyroid tumors. Study-wide context: Across blood and tumor or nodule tissue, repertoires from malignant and benign thyroid patients were compared with one another.

Before thyroid surgery, none of the patients had received any treatment. With MiXCR, TCRdb reprocessed the PCR reads. The sample records some 83,000 clones, around an eighth being singletons. This receptor was obtained from a female donor with papillary thyroid cancer or a benign thyroid nodule (not recorded which). Some clones in this sample may be carry-over from other donors' samples. The V and J genes are TRBV2 and TRBJ2-5; 12 nucleotides align to TRBD2. The specimen was tumor tissue. This CDR3 reads CASSPRTSGIQPQETQYF. As DNA, the CDR3 is TGTGCCAGCAGTCCAAGGACTAGCGGGATACAACCACAAGAGACCCAGTACTTC.